This TCR beta chain was sequenced in a study of cytomegalovirus exposure and HLA in healthy donors. General observations from the study: A later analysis linked roughly 17,000 TCR beta sequences to HLA alleles at 0.05 false discovery rate.

The study ran its PCR with 60 Vbeta and 13 Jbeta primers. The data were produced by immunoSEQ multiplex PCR, yet TCRdb's version contains in-frame clones alone and is incomplete. Of about 200,000 clones detected, approximately 78% appear once; the ten largest clones hold 5.5% to 7.5%. As to this clone: Its antigen is undetermined.

With 0 bases clipped from V and 1 base from J, the junction kept 5 bases outside the gene matches. The V gene's germline CDR1 is MNHEY and CDR2 SVGAGI. This CDR3 region has 16 residues. The source material was PBMCs. V gene TRBV6-5 combines with J gene TRBJ1-1, with 7 bases lining up with TRBD1. The clonotype comes from a woman between 50 and 59 years old in good health and CMV-seropositive. The CDR3 reads CASSYSMDRWNTEAFF. In DNA, the CDR3 is TGTGCCAGCAGTTACTCGATGGACAGGTGGAACACTGAAGCTTTCTTT.